This T cell receptor beta chain comes out of a study of Graves' ophthalmopathy and Graves' hyperthyroidism (dated by TCRdb to the late 2010s). At the level of the whole study: Peripheral blood was collected at initial diagnosis, prior to any treatment. An independent validation cohort was composed of some 19 hyperthyroidism patients and 17 patients who later progressed from hyperthyroidism to ophthalmopathy. To explore V-J signatures that separate ophthalmopathy from hyperthyroidism, a discovery set of 100 patients was enrolled, consisting of approximately 44 with ophthalmopathy and roughly 57 with stable hyperthyroidism. In five or six hyperthyroidism patients, T-cell repertoires of thyroid tissue and blood were compared. TCR beta repertoire signatures were used to distinguish Graves' ophthalmopathy from Graves' hyperthyroidism and to predict progression to ophthalmopathy. In total, 135 blood samples were TCR-sequenced: 40 to 45 ophthalmopathy, about 75 hyperthyroidism and some 17 hyperthyroidism-to-ophthalmopathy patients. Following sample collection, hyperthyroidism patients were given methimazole at a starting dose of 30 mg daily, and ophthalmopathy patients were given high-dose intravenous methylprednisolone. Study-level results and caveats: In cross-validation, the 13-signature model distinguished ophthalmopathy from stable hyperthyroidism with just over 85% sensitivity and nearly 82% specificity, and in the test set the corresponding values were around 80% and 75%. In validation, the model predicted ophthalmopathy progression with less than 71% sensitivity and roughly 72% specificity; some twelve predicted patients were CT-confirmed with GO in a median of about 7.1 months. Among expanded thyroid clonotypes with frequency above 0.001, most also showed up in blood, which suggests that blood repertoires may reflect the thyroid immune response. Sample size was not statistically predetermined, and group allocation was not concealed from the investigators.

There are many counts of this clonotype. No cognate antigen has been identified for it. No base qualities exist here, and no much larger clone lies one base off it. For repertoire sequencing, TCR beta CDR3 regions were amplified from RNA transcripts. A first-round RT-PCR used HTBI primers with the Qiagen OneStep RT-PCR kit, followed by a second-round multiplex PCR, size selection and purification. Libraries were sequenced on an Illumina HiSeq2000 using paired-end 100 bp reads. Concerning the study's data processing: SOAPnuke was used to process the reads, throwing out any read that had adapters, had uncalled bases, had a mean Phred below 15, or lacked an exact constant-primer or identifier match. High-quality paired reads were merged with COPE v1.2.5. Each unique nucleotide sequence was treated as a clonotype, and MiTCR v1.1 was used to align the clonotypes to the IMGT TRB V, D and J references. Analysis was restricted to V-J combinations with a frequency above 0.0001, which covered about 99% of repertoires. For each V-J combination, a TCR clonal expansion and chaos score was defined as the ratio of F50 clonal expansion to chaos observed in the TCRdist matrix. Welch's t-statistics and random forest were used to narrow the features down to approximately 13 V-J combinations, which were then fed into a naive Bayes classifier. The similarity between thyroid and blood repertoires was quantified using the Morisita-Horn index. The public reads were reanalyzed by TCRdb: fastp trimming at Q25, MiXCR alignment, in-frame beta chains only. Rows merge per CDR3 protein into single entries with the most common DNA and genes. It is TCRdb's table, rather than the study itself, that gives the V and J calls and clone size. The sample table holds around 600,000 distinct CDR3 sequences, of which about 40% were seen once. The leading ten clones occupy more than 2.5% of the sample.

The ophthalmopathy patients had moderately to severely active disease, with a Clinical Activity Score of 3 or higher, a NOSPECS grade of 4 or higher, and a disease duration of less than 3 months. Patients with other autoimmune diseases, uncontrolled infections, pregnancy or lactation were excluded from the study. Diagnosis was based on clinical symptoms, serum thyroxine, TRAb, thyroid ultrasound and orbital computed tomography. Ficoll-Paque density gradient centrifugation was used to isolate PBMCs from around 10 ml of fresh peripheral blood. Trizol reagent was used to extract the total RNA, and its quality was then checked on an Agilent 2100 Bioanalyzer. Deletion took 2 bases off V and 4 bases off J, with a span of 16 bases between the germline ends. CDR1 and CDR2, looked up from the germline V gene, are SGHTS and YDEGEE. Taken from cysteine to phenylalanine, the CDR3 has 15 residues. Solely the CDR3 DNA is kept, with 45 bases framed from the first base.

The sequence was obtained from an adult man with Graves' ophthalmopathy. Sequencing was done on a sample of peripheral blood. The rearrangement combines TRBV5-8 with TRBJ2-7; the D assignment is uncertain and may be TRBD1 or TRBD2, with 6 bases supporting each. In nucleotides, the sequence is TGTGCCAGCAGCTTACAGGAGGGGGGCCCATACGAGCAGTACTTC. Its product reads: CASSLQEGGPYEQYF.